The 28 T cell receptor beta chains below all came from one sample that was sequenced in a study of CD8 T cells in Susac syndrome. Reverse transcription of about 0.45 to 1 ug RNA used random hexamers. One entry per CDR3 protein results from TCRdb running MiXCR on the immunoSEQ multiplex PCR reads. The sample records 150,000 to 200,000 distinct CDR3 sequences, approximately 93% being singletons. The sample was CD4+ T cells from PBMCs. These TCRs come from a human donor in good health.

This chain joins TRBV2 and TRBJ2-5, with D tentatively TRBD2 (5 bases). V was clipped by 8 bases and J by 5 bases, with 18 bases between them. CDR3 length: 14 residues. In germline, CDR1 is SNHLY, CDR2 FYNNEI. DNA for the CDR3: TGTGCCAGCCTGTCTACTAGTCACCGGGAGACCCAGTACTTC. It is translated as CASLSTSHRETQYF.

The chain employs TRBV20-1 and TRBJ1-4; TRBD1 is a possible D gene (5 bases). The CDR3 sequence is 12 residues long. Germline V lookup: CDR1 DFQATT, CDR2 SNEGSKA (reference sequence). V gave up 5 bases and J gave up 6 bases, with 10 bases separating them. The CDR3 DNA is TGCAGTGCTGCGGAAGGGGATGAAAAACTGTTTTTT. Its protein is CSAAEGDEKLFF.

The chain combines TRBV7-3 with TRBJ1-1, with a possible D match to TRBD1 (5 bases). Trimming pared 3 bases from V and 0 bases from J, leaving 11 bases between. The germline V gene has CDR1 SGHTA and CDR2 FQGTGA. The length of the CDR3 is 15 residues. The CDR3 spells CASSFSRQMNTEAFF. CDR3 bases: TGTGCCAGCAGCTTCTCTCGACAGATGAACACTGAAGCTTTCTTT.

This clonotype was detected once. This chain uses TRBV7-9 with TRBJ2-5; the D call may be TRBD1 or TRBD2 (5 bases each). V shed 6 bases and J shed 0 bases, with 11 bases lying between them. CDR3 length equals 14 residues. Germline values: CDR1 SEHNR, CDR2 FQNEAQ (reference sequence). DNA for the CDR3: TGTGCCAGCAGAATCGGGACGTACCAAGAGACCCAGTACTTC. As protein: CASRIGTYQETQYF.

With respect to this clonotype: Compared with germline, one end of the junction differs, possibly owing to a read error. The gene calls are TRBV29-1 and TRBJ1-1; D not resolved. This CDR3 spans 13 amino acids. Germline CDR1 reads SQVTM; CDR2 reads ANQGSEA. DNA for the CDR3: TGTTCTTTTGGGTACGGTTCGAACACTGAAGCTTTCTTT. Amino acids: CSFGYGSNTEAFF.

The chain links TRBV27 to TRBJ1-1; tentatively, D is TRBD1 (5 bases). Germline V gives CDR1 MNHEY, CDR2 SMNVEV (reference sequence). V dropped 4 bases and J dropped 6 bases, with 21 bases sitting between them. The CDR3 sequence is 16 residues long. CDR3 nucleotides: TGTGCCAGCAGTTCCCACCTCAGGGCACGGAGTTCTGAAGCTTTCTTT. It specifies CASSSHLRARSSEAFF.

The chain links TRBV14 to TRBJ2-5, with a possible D match to TRBD1 (6 bases). V was cut by 8 bases and J by 5 bases, with 21 bases left in between. CDR3 length equals 15 residues. From germline, CDR1 is SGHDN and CDR2 FVKESK. The CDR3: CASELRRGIGETQYF. Written as DNA, the CDR3 is TGTGCCAGCGAACTTAGAAGGGGGATCGGGGAGACCCAGTACTTC.

The J gene is TRBJ1-1, the V gene TRBV20-1; D perhaps matches TRBD1 (5 bases). The CDR3 is 15 amino acids. The germline V gene encodes CDR1 DFQATT and CDR2 SNEGSKA (reference sequence). V was cut by 1 base and J by 6 bases, with 18 bases left in between. The CDR3 DNA reads as TGCAGTGCTAGAGTACCGGACGGGACTAGCTCTGAAGCTTTCTTT. Translation: CSARVPDGTSSEAFF.

In this sample, this clonotype turned up once. V usage is TRBV30 and J usage is TRBJ2-5; 11 nucleotides match TRBD1. The CDR3 is made up of 16 amino acids. With V trimmed by 1 base and J by 5 bases, 9 bases remained unmatched. Per the germline V gene, CDR1 is GTSNPN and CDR2 is SVGIG (reference sequence). CDR3: CAWSGDRTGGRETQYF. CDR3 nucleotides: TGTGCCTGGAGTGGGGATAGGACAGGGGGCAGGGAGACCCAGTACTTC.

The rearrangement uses TRBV28 and TRBJ1-4, with D uncertain. Trimming removed 2 bases from V and 8 bases from J, with 3 bases in between. CDR3 length: 11 residues. The germline CDR1 and CDR2 sequences are MDHEN and SYDVKM. CDR3: CASSLREKLFF. The CDR3 DNA reads TGTGCCAGCAGTTTAAGGGAAAAACTGTTTTTT.

The V and J genes are TRBV4-3 and TRBJ2-3; D unresolved. In germline, CDR1 is LGHNA, CDR2 YSLEER. The ends were cut back, 4 bases at V and 2 bases at J, with 10 bases in the middle. The CDR3 spans 14 residues. The DNA of the CDR3 is TGCGCCAGCAGCCTATTGGCCACCACAGATACGCAGTATTTT. Encoded protein: CASSLLATTDTQYF.

V is TRBV11-3 and J is TRBJ2-1; D is undetermined. Per the germline V gene, CDR1 is SGHNT and CDR2 is YENEEA. V was trimmed by 2 bases and J by 9 bases, leaving 11 bases between them. The CDR3 runs to 13 residues. Written as DNA, the CDR3 is TGTGCCAGCAGCTTAAGGCTAGTTAGTGAGCAGTTCTTC. It translates to CASSLRLVSEQFF.

The rearrangement joins TRBV29-1 to TRBJ1-1; maybe TRBD1 (5 bases). Germline assignment: CDR1 SQVTM and CDR2 ANQGSEA. There are 12 residues in the CDR3. V lost 0 bases, J lost 6 bases, and 8 bases lay in between. The CDR3 loop reads CSVEDPGAEAFF. CDR3 DNA sequence: TGCAGCGTTGAAGATCCGGGGGCTGAAGCTTTCTTT.

V gene TRBV11-2 combines with J gene TRBJ1-1, with 9 bases identical to TRBD1. The J segment lost 7 bases and the V segment lost 5 bases, leaving 8 bases of the junction unmatched. Germline assignment: CDR1 SGHAT and CDR2 FQNNGV. CDR3 length: 14 residues. The CDR3, as DNA: TGTGCCAGCAGCGCAGGACAGGGGTACGATGAAGCTTTCTTT. As protein: CASSAGQGYDEAFF.

The rearrangement links TRBV15 to TRBJ2-2, with D unclear. V was shortened by 5 bases and J by 6 bases, with 16 bases between the two germline ends. CDR1 LNHNV and CDR2 YYDKDF come from the germline V gene (reference sequence). CDR3 length: 15 residues. The DNA for the CDR3 is TGTGCCACCAGCCCGCGGACGAGTTATGCCGGGGAGCTGTTTTTT. Protein: CATSPRTSYAGELFF.

V and J are TRBV19 and TRBJ2-1; 13 bases are a match to TRBD2. CDR3 length equals 16 residues. Germline assignment: CDR1 LNHDA and CDR2 SQIVND (reference sequence). V trimming: 3 bases; J trimming: 4 bases; junction bases outside the gene matches: 3. CDR3 region: CASSMELAGGYNEQFF. The CDR3 DNA follows: TGTGCCAGTAGTATGGAACTAGCGGGGGGGTACAATGAGCAGTTCTTC. Filled out from reference TRBV19 and TRBJ2-1, the complete variable domain reads DGGITQSPKYLFRKEGQNVTLSCEQNLNHDAMYWYRQDPGQGLRLIYYSQIVNDFQKGDIAEGYSVSREKKESFPLTVTSAQKNPTAFYLCASSMELAGGYNEQFFGPGTRLTVL.

The chain combines TRBV3-1 with TRBJ2-5; 7 positions match TRBD2. The CDR3 loop spans 16 amino acids. Trimming took 3 bases from V and 1 from J; bases not matched to a gene: 8. CDR1 and CDR2 (germline): LGHDT, YNNKEL (reference sequence). The chain's CDR3 is CASSQIPGGGQETQYF. CDR3 DNA sequence: TGTGCCAGCAGCCAGATACCGGGGGGTGGCCAAGAGACCCAGTACTTC.

This chain uses TRBV20-1 with TRBJ1-1; D is uncertain. Germline CDR1 is DFQATT and CDR2 is SNEGSKA (reference sequence). The CDR3 extends over 13 amino acids. The ends were cut back, 3 bases at V and 3 bases at J, with 11 bases in the middle. This CDR3 reads CSASVNRDTEAFF. In DNA, the CDR3 is TGCAGTGCTAGCGTGAATAGGGACACTGAAGCTTTCTTT.

This chain joins TRBV7-2 and TRBJ2-5; TRBD2 matches at 9 bases. CDR1 is SGHTA and CDR2 is FQGNSA in the germline V gene. The V gene end was trimmed by 3 bases and the J gene end by 4 bases; junction bases not matched to a gene: 3. The CDR3 sequence is 14 residues long. For the CDR3, the DNA is TGTGCCAGCAGCTTTAGCGGGGGAGCAGAGACCCAGTACTTC. Protein product: CASSFSGGAETQYF.

This CDR3 is CASSGPTGGWTEAFF. CDR3 nucleotide sequence: TGTGCCAGCAGCGGACCTACAGGGGGTTGGACTGAAGCTTTCTTT. The chain joins TRBV7-2 to TRBJ1-1, with 8 bases fitting TRBD1. This CDR3 region has 15 residues. Germline loops: CDR1 SGHTA, CDR2 FQGNSA. The V and J ends lost 5 bases and 5 bases, in that order; junction bases with no gene match: 10.

This clonotype was found a few times. One junction end does not reproduce the germline sequence, and a read error may be involved. The rearrangement links TRBV2 to TRBJ1-6, with TRBD1 identical over 7 bases. The CDR3 loop spans 15 amino acids. Per the germline V gene, CDR1 is SNHLY and CDR2 is FYNNEI. CDR3 in DNA: TGTGCCAGCAGTGAGGGACAGATCTATAATTCCCCCCTCCACTTT. This gives the protein CASSEGQIYNSPLHF.

The chain uses TRBV19 and TRBJ2-2, with TRBD1 matching over 8 bases. V lost 6 bases and J lost 4; bases outside the gene matches: 7. The CDR3 consists of 15 residues. From germline, CDR1 is LNHDA and CDR2 SQIVND (reference sequence). This chain's CDR3 is CASRRQGTGTGELFF. The CDR3, as DNA: TGTGCCAGTAGACGACAGGGGACCGGCACCGGGGAGCTGTTTTTT. Full variable domain (remainder filled in from reference TRBV19 and TRBJ2-2): DGGITQSPKYLFRKEGQNVTLSCEQNLNHDAMYWYRQDPGQGLRLIYYSQIVNDFQKGDIAEGYSVSREKKESFPLTVTSAQKNPTAFYLCASRRQGTGTGELFFGEGSRLTVL.

This clonotype showed up just once. The chain has TRBV5-1 and TRBJ1-4, with D unclear. Between the trimmed V and J ends, which lost 0 bases and 7 bases, there was a span of 7 bases. The CDR3 has 13 amino acids. From germline, CDR1 is SGHRS and CDR2 YFSETQ. The DNA of the CDR3 is TGCGCCAGCAGCTTGGCCAGAGCTGAAAAACTGTTTTTT. It codes for CASSLARAEKLFF. The variable domain in full, completed from reference TRBV5-1 and TRBJ1-4, reads KAGVTQTPRYLIKTRGQQVTLSCSPISGHRSVSWYQQTPGQGLQFLFEYFSETQRNKGNFPGRFSGRQFSNSRSEMNVSTLELGDSALYLCASSLARAEKLFFGSGTQLSVL.

The rearrangement uses TRBV19 and TRBJ1-6; maybe TRBD1 (5 bases). Trimming stripped 6 bases from V and 9 bases from J, with 18 bases between. Looked up from germline, CDR1 is LNHDA and CDR2 is SQIVND (reference sequence). The CDR3 spans 15 residues. The CDR3 DNA is TGTGCCAGTAGCCATCGGACGGGGGAAATTTCACCCCTCCACTTT. As protein: CASSHRTGEISPLHF.

The V gene is TRBV28, the J gene TRBJ1-2; D remains ambiguous. The CDR3 length is 15 residues. The ends were cut back, 3 bases at V and 2 bases at J, with 13 bases in the middle. Germline CDR1 reads MDHEN; CDR2 reads SYDVKM. CDR3 amino acids: CASSLPGGLNYGYTF. The CDR3 nucleotides read TGTGCCAGCAGTTTGCCTGGAGGTTTAAACTATGGCTACACCTTC.

The rearrangement joins TRBV2 to TRBJ2-2, with 8 bases aligning to TRBD1. V lost 7 bases to trimming and J lost 6 bases; unmatched junction nucleotides: 7. Germline V lookup: CDR1 SNHLY, CDR2 FYNNEI. The CDR3 extends over 14 amino acids. The CDR3 nucleotides are TGTGCCAGCATTCTGGACAGGGAGGCCGGGGAGCTGTTTTTT. Amino acids: CASILDREAGELFF.

This clonotype was seen just once. The chain carries TRBV12-3 or TRBV12-4 and TRBJ1-5, with D possibly TRBD1 on 5 matching bases. The CDR3 spans 14 residues. The V end was cut by 8 bases, the J end by 4 bases, with 15 bases between. The CDR3 reads CASARRGTNQPQHF. The CDR3, as DNA: TGTGCCAGCGCAAGAAGGGGAACTAATCAGCCCCAGCATTTT.

This clonotype was picked up one time. V and J are TRBV29-1 and TRBJ1-1, with a weak D call TRBD1 (5 bases). The V end was cut by 6 bases, the J end by 9 bases, with 11 bases between. CDR1 is SQVTM, CDR2 ANQGSEA, per germline. There are 10 residues in the CDR3. The DNA for the CDR3 is TGCAGCGTCCTACAGGAGAAAGCTTTCTTT. This codes for CSVLQEKAFF.